Presented here are 26 T cell receptor beta chains from one specimen sequenced in a study of graft-versus-host responses after intestinal transplantation. The assay was immunoSEQ multiplex PCR, and TCRdb's table has in-frame clones only and misses some. The table includes some 24,000 clones, 75% to 90% detected once. The source was PBMCs, collected nearly 470 days after intestinal transplant. Receptors were obtained from a human patient who received an intestinal transplant, so some T cells may come from the graft donor.

The chain joins TRBV9 to TRBJ2-1, with TRBD2 matching 14 bases. This CDR3 is 17 amino acids long. V shed 2 bases and J 8 bases; nucleotides not matched to a gene: 9. In germline, CDR1 is SGDLS, CDR2 YYNGEE. CDR3 loop: CASSVSGLAGVVDEQFF. The CDR3, as DNA: TGTGCCAGCAGCGTTTCGGGACTAGCGGGAGTAGTCGATGAGCAGTTCTTC. The whole variable domain, filled in from reference TRBV9 and TRBJ2-1, reads DSGVTQTPKHLITATGQRVTLRCSPRSGDLSVYWYQQSLDQGLQFLIQYYNGEERAKGNILERFSAQQFPDLHSELNLSSLELGDSALYFCASSVSGLAGVVDEQFFGPGTRLTVL.

The CDR3 region is CASSYGGHQNTEAFF. In DNA form, the CDR3 reads TGTGCCAGCAGTTACGGGGGACACCAGAACACTGAAGCTTTCTTT. The chain joins TRBV6-6 to TRBJ1-1; TRBD1 is a possible D gene (6 bases). The V gene's germline CDR1 is MNHNY and CDR2 SVGAGI (reference sequence). The CDR3 sequence is 15 residues long. V was trimmed by 2 bases and J by 1 base, leaving 11 bases between them.

The CDR3 sequence is CASSLNLELFF. The CDR3 coding sequence is TGTGCCAGCAGCTTAAATTTGGAGCTGTTTTTT. This sequence joins TRBV11-2 and TRBJ2-2; D call uncertain. The CDR3 length is 11 residues. From germline, CDR1 is SGHAT and CDR2 FQNNGV. V was shortened by 2 bases and J by 10 bases, with 5 bases between the two germline ends.

This sequence joins TRBV6-1 and TRBJ1-5, with 7 bases identical to TRBD1. V shed 6 bases, J shed 2 bases, and the junction held 7 bases outside the gene matches. The CDR3 consists of 15 residues. CDR1 MNHNS and CDR2 SASEGT come from the germline V gene. CDR3: CASSDGQVRNQPQHF. CDR3 in DNA: TGTGCCAGCAGCGACGGACAGGTTCGCAATCAGCCCCAGCATTTT.

The chain employs TRBV7-9 and TRBJ1-6, with 7 bases identical to TRBD1. The trim removed 5 bases at V and 9 bases at J, leaving 7 bases unmatched. Germline V gene data show CDR1 as SEHNR and CDR2 as FQNEAQ (reference sequence). The CDR3 totals 14 residues. This CDR3 reads CASSVEGARSPLHF. The DNA of the CDR3 is TGTGCCAGCAGCGTGGAGGGGGCGCGTTCACCCCTCCACTTT.

This sequence joins TRBV10-3 and TRBJ2-3; TRBD1 aligns across 7 bases. The CDR3 contains 13 residues. V dropped 9 bases and J dropped 2; count of bases not matched to a gene: 5. Looked up from germline, CDR1 is ENHRY and CDR2 is SYGVKD. The CDR3 reads CAIQGQNTDTQYF. In nucleotides, the CDR3 is TGTGCCATACAGGGACAGAACACAGATACGCAGTATTTT.

The V and J genes are TRBV6-5 and TRBJ2-2; D is undetermined. The CDR3 has 14 residues. Trimming removed 6 bases from V and 6 bases from J, with 14 bases in between. Germline-derived CDR1 and CDR2 are MNHEY and SVGAGI. CDR3 DNA: TGTGCCAGCAGCCCCGGGTTCGGAGCCGGGGAGCTGTTTTTT. This sequence encodes CASSPGFGAGELFF.

The V and J genes are TRBV18 and TRBJ2-7, with D perhaps matching TRBD1 (6 bases). The CDR3 has 15 residues. From germline, CDR1 is KGHSH and CDR2 LQKENI. V shed 2 bases and J shed 4 bases, with 15 bases lying between them. The CDR3 DNA reads as TGTGCCAGCTCACCAATAGGGGGTTTTATGTACGAGCAGTACTTC. It encodes CASSPIGGFMYEQYF.

The chain employs TRBV18 and TRBJ2-5, with D possibly being TRBD1 or TRBD2 (5 bases each). The better agreement between TRBJ2-7 and the DNA end casts doubt on the J call. The CDR3 has 14 residues. The germline CDR1 and CDR2 sequences are KGHSH and LQKENI. In DNA, the CDR3 is TGTGCCAGCTCACCGGGGGACGCCGACTACGAGCAGTACTTC. This codes for CASSPGDADYEQYF.

V usage is TRBV7-8 and J usage is TRBJ2-7; D is ambiguous. The ends were cut back, 1 base at V and 3 bases at J, with 7 bases in the middle. This CDR3 contains 13 residues. From germline, CDR1 is SGHVS and CDR2 FQNEAQ. The CDR3 loop reads CASSLVPNYEQYF. DNA of the CDR3: TGTGCCAGCAGCTTAGTTCCTAACTACGAGCAGTACTTC.

V gene TRBV29-1 combines with J gene TRBJ1-1; D gene uncertain. Trimming removed 7 bases at V and 1 base at J, with 7 bases between. CDR3 length equals 11 residues. Germline V gene sequence: CDR1 SQVTM, CDR2 ANQGSEA. CDR3 DNA sequence: TGCAGCGCTTCTAGGAACACTGAAGCTTTCTTT. As protein: CSASRNTEAFF.

This chain joins TRBV11-2 and TRBJ2-7; D may be TRBD2 (5 bases). Trimming left V 0 bases short and J 10 bases short, with 13 bases between. Per the germline V gene, CDR1 is SGHAT and CDR2 is FQNNGV. The CDR3 runs to 13 residues. CDR3 sequence reads: CASSLEVLVNQYF. The DNA for the CDR3 is TGTGCCAGCAGCTTAGAAGTACTAGTAAATCAGTACTTC.

V is TRBV5-1 and J is TRBJ2-1; D gene uncertain. V gave up 0 bases and J gave up 5 bases, with 6 bases separating them. Germline values: CDR1 SGHRS, CDR2 YFSETQ. The CDR3 consists of 13 residues. Written as DNA, the CDR3 is TGCGCCAGCAGCTTGGGGGCAGACAATGAGCAGTTCTTC. Its protein product is CASSLGADNEQFF.

This chain links TRBV7-3 with TRBJ2-7; possible D gene TRBD1, 5 bases. Germline CDR1 reads SGHTA; CDR2 reads FQGTGA. V lost 5 bases, J lost 6 bases, and 14 bases lay in between. The CDR3 has 13 residues. CDR3 sequence: CASSDQGQIEQYF. CDR3 nucleotides: TGTGCCAGCAGCGACCAGGGTCAGATCGAGCAGTACTTC.

The chain joins TRBV6-5 to TRBJ1-1; D possibly corresponds to TRBD1 (6 bases). Germline CDR1 reads MNHEY; CDR2 reads SVGAGI. Trimming took off 2 bases at V and 1 base at J, with 11 bases between the two ends. This CDR3 is built from 15 residues. CDR3 sequence (DNA): TGTGCCAGCAGTTACGGGGGACACCAGAACACTGAAGCTTTCTTT. Its translation: CASSYGGHQNTEAFF.

CDR3 coding DNA: TGCGCCAGCAGGGACTCTATGTTCTACGAGCAGTACTTC. It encodes CASRDSMFYEQYF. V usage is TRBV5-1 and J usage is TRBJ2-7; D might be TRBD2 (5 bases). Germline V gene lookup returns CDR1 SGHRS and CDR2 YFSETQ. Between the trimmed V and J ends, which lost 5 bases and 3 bases, there was a span of 12 bases. This CDR3 has 13 amino acids.

CDR3 loop: CASESRDTASPLHF. The CDR3 bases are TGCGCCAGCGAGTCCCGGGACACCGCTTCACCCCTCCACTTT. The J gene is TRBJ1-6, the V gene TRBV23-1, with a tentative D call TRBD1 (6 bases). TRBV23-1 is an open reading frame whose function is uncertain. Trimming stripped 8 bases from V and 9 bases from J, with 17 bases between. This CDR3 comprises 14 residues.

V usage is TRBV6-1 and J usage is TRBJ2-3; D not resolved. V was trimmed by 1 base and J by 3 bases, leaving 5 bases between them. The CDR3 has 13 residues. From germline, CDR1 is MNHNS and CDR2 SASEGT. The CDR3 DNA is TGTGCCAGCAGTGAAGGGCAGACAGATACGCAGTATTTT. It specifies CASSEGQTDTQYF.

This clone was recorded a few times. This sequence joins TRBV5-1 and TRBJ1-5; D perhaps matches TRBD1 (5 bases). This CDR3 has 20 amino acids. CDR1 SGHRS and CDR2 YFSETQ come from the germline V gene. The germline V and J ends were trimmed by 0 bases and 4 bases, with 26 bases remaining between them. The CDR3 region is CASSLGGSGGGPLKNQPQHF. CDR3 nucleotide sequence: TGCGCCAGCAGCTTGGGCGGTTCGGGGGGGGGACCCCTCAAAAATCAGCCCCAGCATTTT.

V and J are TRBV7-2 and TRBJ1-5; TRBD1 is a possible D gene (5 bases). The V and J ends lost 6 bases and 6 bases respectively, with 18 bases between them. This CDR3 is built from 15 residues. Germline CDR1 SGHTA, CDR2 FQGNSA. The CDR3, as DNA: TGTGCCAGCAGTTTTCCCCCAGGGATGGGTCAGCCCCAGCATTTT. Translation gives CASSFPPGMGQPQHF.

The chain is built from TRBV6-5 and TRBJ1-6; D possibly corresponds to TRBD1 (5 bases). This CDR3 has 15 amino acids. Trimming took off 1 base at V and 5 bases at J, with 9 bases between the two ends. The germline V gene has CDR1 MNHEY and CDR2 SVGAGI. The CDR3 DNA reads as TGTGCCAGCAGTTACTTGGGGACGGATAATTCACCCCTCCACTTT. This sequence encodes CASSYLGTDNSPLHF.

In this sample, this clone turned up once. CDR3 DNA: TGCGCCAGCAGTGACAGGAGGGCGGATTACGAGCAGTACTTC. This gives the protein CASSDRRADYEQYF. V usage is TRBV10-2 and J usage is TRBJ2-7, with TRBD2 as a possible D gene (6 bases). The CDR3 is made up of 14 amino acids. V was cut by 3 bases and J by 4 bases, with 13 bases left in between. CDR1 and CDR2 (germline): WSHSY, SAAADI.

The rearrangement joins TRBV10-3 to TRBJ2-7, with TRBD1 matching 7 bases. Germline V gene sequence: CDR1 ENHRY, CDR2 SYGVKD. J lost 0 bases, V lost 2 bases, and 4 bases had no gene match. The CDR3 totals 15 residues. In nucleotides, the CDR3 is TGTGCCATCAGTGAGGCCTGGGACAGCTCCTACGAGCAGTACTTC. It specifies CAISEAWDSSYEQYF.

The gene calls are TRBV7-3 and TRBJ2-5, with D perhaps matching TRBD2 (6 bases). CDR3 length: 14 amino acids. V was clipped by 1 base and J by 5 bases, with 11 bases between them. The germline CDR1 and CDR2 sequences are SGHTA and FQGTGA. This chain's CDR3 is CASSLMAGKETQYF. Here the CDR3 DNA reads TGTGCCAGCAGCTTAATGGCGGGGAAGGAGACCCAGTACTTC.

The chain uses TRBV27 and TRBJ2-7, with D possibly being TRBD2 (6 bases). CDR1 MNHEY and CDR2 SMNVEV come from the germline V gene (reference sequence). There are 15 residues in the CDR3. Trimming pared 4 bases from V and 0 bases from J, leaving 13 bases between. The CDR3 here is CASSWGSGSSYEQYF. The CDR3, as DNA: TGTGCCAGCAGTTGGGGTAGCGGTAGCTCCTACGAGCAGTACTTC.

This chain uses TRBV27 with TRBJ2-3, with a weak D call TRBD1 (6 bases). Germline V lookup: CDR1 MNHEY, CDR2 SMNVEV (reference sequence). This CDR3 region has 11 residues. Trimming shortened V by 3 bases and J by 9 bases, and 7 bases separated the two germline ends. This chain's CDR3 is CASSFGGTQYF. DNA of the CDR3: TGTGCCAGCAGTTTTGGGGGCACGCAGTATTTT.